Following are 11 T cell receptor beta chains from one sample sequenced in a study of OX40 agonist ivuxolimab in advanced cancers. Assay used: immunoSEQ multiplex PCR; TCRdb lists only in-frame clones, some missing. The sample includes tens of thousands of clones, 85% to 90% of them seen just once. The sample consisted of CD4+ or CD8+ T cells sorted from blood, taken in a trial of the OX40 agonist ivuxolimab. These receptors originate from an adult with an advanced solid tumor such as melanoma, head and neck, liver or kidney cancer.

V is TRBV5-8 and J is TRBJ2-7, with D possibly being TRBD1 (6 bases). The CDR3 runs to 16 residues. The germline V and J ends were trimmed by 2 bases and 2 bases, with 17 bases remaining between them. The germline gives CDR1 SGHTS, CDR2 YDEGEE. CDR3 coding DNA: TGTGCCAGCAGCTTAATAATGTCCGGGACACCCTACGAGCAGTACTTC. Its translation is CASSLIMSGTPYEQYF.

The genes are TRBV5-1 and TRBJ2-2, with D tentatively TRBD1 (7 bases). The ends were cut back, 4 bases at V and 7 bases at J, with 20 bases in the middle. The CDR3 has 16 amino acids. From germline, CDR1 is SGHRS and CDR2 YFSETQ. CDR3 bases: TGCGCCAGCAGCCTAAACCCGACAGGGACTGGCGGGGAGCTGTTTTTT. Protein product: CASSLNPTGTGGELFF.

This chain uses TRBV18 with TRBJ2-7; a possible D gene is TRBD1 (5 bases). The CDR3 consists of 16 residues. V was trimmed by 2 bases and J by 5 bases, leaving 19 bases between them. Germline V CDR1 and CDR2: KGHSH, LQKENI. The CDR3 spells CASSPTRQTNVNEQYF. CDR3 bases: TGTGCCAGCTCACCAACCCGACAGACGAATGTGAACGAGCAGTACTTC.

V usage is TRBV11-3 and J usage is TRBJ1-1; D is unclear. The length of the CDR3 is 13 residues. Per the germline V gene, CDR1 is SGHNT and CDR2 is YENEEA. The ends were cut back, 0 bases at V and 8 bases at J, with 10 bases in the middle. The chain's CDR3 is CASSLDVGGEAFF. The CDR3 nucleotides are TGTGCCAGCAGCTTAGATGTGGGAGGAGAAGCTTTCTTT.

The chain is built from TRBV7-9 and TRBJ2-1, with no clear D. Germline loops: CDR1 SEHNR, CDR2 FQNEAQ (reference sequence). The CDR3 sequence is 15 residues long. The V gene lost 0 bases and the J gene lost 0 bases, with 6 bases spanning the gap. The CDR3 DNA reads TGTGCCAGCAGCTTAGCGGTTAGCTCCTACAATGAGCAGTTCTTC. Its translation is CASSLAVSSYNEQFF.

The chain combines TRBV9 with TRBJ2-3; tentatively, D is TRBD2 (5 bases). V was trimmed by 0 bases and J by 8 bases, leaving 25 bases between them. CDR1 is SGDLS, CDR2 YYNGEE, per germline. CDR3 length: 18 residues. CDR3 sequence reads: CASSVGVRDETTAATQYF. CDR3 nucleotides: TGTGCCAGCAGCGTAGGGGTGAGGGATGAAACTACCGCCGCTACGCAGTATTTT.

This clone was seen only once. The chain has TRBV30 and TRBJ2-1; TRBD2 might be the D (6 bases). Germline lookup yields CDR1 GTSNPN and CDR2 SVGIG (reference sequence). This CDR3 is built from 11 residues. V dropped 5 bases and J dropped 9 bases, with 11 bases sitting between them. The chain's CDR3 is CAWVKAGEQFF. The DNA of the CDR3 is TGTGCCTGGGTAAAAGCGGGTGAGCAGTTCTTC.

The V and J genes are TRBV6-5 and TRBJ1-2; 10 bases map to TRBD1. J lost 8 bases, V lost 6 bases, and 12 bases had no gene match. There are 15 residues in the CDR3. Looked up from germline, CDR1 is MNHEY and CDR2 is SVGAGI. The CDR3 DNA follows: TGTGCCAGCAGGCCGCCGGGACAGGGGACGTGGGGCTACACCTTC. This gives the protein CASRPPGQGTWGYTF.

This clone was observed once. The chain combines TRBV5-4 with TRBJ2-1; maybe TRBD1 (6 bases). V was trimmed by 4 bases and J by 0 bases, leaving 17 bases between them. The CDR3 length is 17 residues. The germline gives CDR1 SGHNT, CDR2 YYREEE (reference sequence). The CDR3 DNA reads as TGTGCCAGCAGCATGAGTGGGGACATTTACTCCTACAATGAGCAGTTCTTC. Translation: CASSMSGDIYSYNEQFF.

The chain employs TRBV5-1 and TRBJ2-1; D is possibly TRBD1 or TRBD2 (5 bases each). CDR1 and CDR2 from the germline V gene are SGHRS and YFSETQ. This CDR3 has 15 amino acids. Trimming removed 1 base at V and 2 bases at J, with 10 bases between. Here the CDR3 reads CASSLLWDPYNEQFF. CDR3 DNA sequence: TGCGCCAGCAGCTTGCTCTGGGACCCCTACAATGAGCAGTTCTTC.

The DNA of the CDR3 is TGTGCCAGCAGTTTAAGGATAACGGGATTAAGCTACAATGAGCAGTTCTTC. Protein product: CASSLRITGLSYNEQFF. J is TRBJ2-1 and V is TRBV27; TRBD2 might be the D (5 bases). Trimming left V 2 bases short and J 3 bases short, with 17 bases between. This CDR3 comprises 17 residues. From germline, CDR1 is MNHEY and CDR2 SMNVEV (reference sequence).